A single sample is the source of the 8 T cell receptor beta chains below, sequenced in a study of shared clonotypes between healthy human individuals. Naive CD8 cells lacked CD45RO, underwent positive selection for CCR7 and left out terminally differentiated effector memory CD45RA+ cells. Clones were read by immunoSEQ multiplex PCR, and TCRdb kept only the in-frame ones, dropping some. The sample yields roughly 2.1 million clones, approximately 94% seen once. The sample was naive CD8+ T cells from PBMCs. The receptors were gathered from a man aged 18 to 35 in good health. Some clones in this sample may be carry-over from other donors' samples.

This sequence joins TRBV13 and TRBJ2-1; the match to TRBD2 covers 12 bases. V gave up 4 bases and J gave up 6 bases; unmatched junction bases: 4. This CDR3 is built from 15 residues. Germline lookup yields CDR1 PRHDT and CDR2 FYEKMQ (reference sequence). The CDR3 here is CASSSGLAGSNEQFF. DNA of the CDR3: TGTGCCAGCAGCTCGGGACTAGCGGGTTCCAATGAGCAGTTCTTC.

The V gene is TRBV28, the J gene TRBJ2-3; TRBD2 matches at 11 bases. Germline values: CDR1 MDHEN, CDR2 SYDVKM. This CDR3 is 17 amino acids long. The V gene end was trimmed by 1 base and the J gene end by 2 bases; junction bases not matched to a gene: 5. Here the CDR3 reads CASSLYGTSGATDTQYF. The CDR3 DNA reads TGTGCCAGCAGTTTATATGGGACTAGCGGTGCCACAGATACGCAGTATTTT.

The rearrangement links TRBV28 to TRBJ2-7; possible D gene TRBD1, 6 bases. Germline V gene data show CDR1 as MDHEN and CDR2 as SYDVKM. V dropped 5 bases and J dropped 4 bases, with 15 bases sitting between them. The CDR3 length is 14 residues. The CDR3 coding sequence is TGTGCCAGCAGTACAGGGATGATCGGGTACGAGCAGTACTTC. Amino acids: CASSTGMIGYEQYF.

The chain combines TRBV5-6 with TRBJ1-1; 7 bases are shared with TRBD1. Germline loops: CDR1 SGHDT, CDR2 YYEEEE. The CDR3 runs to 15 residues. With V trimmed by 4 bases and J by 0 bases, 6 bases remained unmatched. The CDR3 nucleotides read TGTGCCAGCAGCAGAGCAGGGGGACTGAACACTGAAGCTTTCTTT. Translated: CASSRAGGLNTEAFF.

Only one count was recorded for this clone. The chain combines TRBV5-1 with TRBJ1-1, with 7 positions matching TRBD1. The V gene's germline CDR1 is SGHRS and CDR2 YFSETQ. The CDR3 has 15 residues. With V trimmed by 3 bases and J by 1 base, 6 bases remained unmatched. Here the CDR3 DNA reads TGCGCCAGCAGCTCCGGCAGGGGGACGAACACTGAAGCTTTCTTT. It specifies CASSSGRGTNTEAFF.

This rearrangement joins TRBV13 to TRBJ2-7; the D gene is possibly TRBD2 (5 bases). The V gene's germline CDR1 is PRHDT and CDR2 FYEKMQ (reference sequence). The CDR3 loop spans 15 amino acids. The ends were cut back, 4 bases at V and 6 bases at J, with 19 bases in the middle. The chain's CDR3 is CASSSRLELAPEQYF. The CDR3 region has the DNA TGTGCCAGCAGCTCACGACTGGAGCTAGCACCCGAGCAGTACTTC.

This chain joins TRBV29-1 and TRBJ2-7, with a possible D match to TRBD1 (6 bases). Germline CDR1 reads SQVTM; CDR2 reads ANQGSEA. V lost 5 bases and J lost 4, with 12 bases in between. The CDR3 totals 12 residues. The CDR3 nucleotides read TGCAGCGTTCAAGGCCAGGGGTACGAGCAGTACTTC. This codes for CSVQGQGYEQYF.

This chain links TRBV6-5 with TRBJ2-2; D is perhaps TRBD1 (5 bases). V gave up 0 bases and J gave up 8 bases, with 13 bases separating them. This CDR3 contains 15 residues. Germline V gives CDR1 MNHEY, CDR2 SVGAGI. The CDR3 here is CASSYSQGSWGELFF. CDR3 bases: TGTGCCAGCAGTTACTCGCAGGGTTCCTGGGGGGAGCTGTTTTTT.